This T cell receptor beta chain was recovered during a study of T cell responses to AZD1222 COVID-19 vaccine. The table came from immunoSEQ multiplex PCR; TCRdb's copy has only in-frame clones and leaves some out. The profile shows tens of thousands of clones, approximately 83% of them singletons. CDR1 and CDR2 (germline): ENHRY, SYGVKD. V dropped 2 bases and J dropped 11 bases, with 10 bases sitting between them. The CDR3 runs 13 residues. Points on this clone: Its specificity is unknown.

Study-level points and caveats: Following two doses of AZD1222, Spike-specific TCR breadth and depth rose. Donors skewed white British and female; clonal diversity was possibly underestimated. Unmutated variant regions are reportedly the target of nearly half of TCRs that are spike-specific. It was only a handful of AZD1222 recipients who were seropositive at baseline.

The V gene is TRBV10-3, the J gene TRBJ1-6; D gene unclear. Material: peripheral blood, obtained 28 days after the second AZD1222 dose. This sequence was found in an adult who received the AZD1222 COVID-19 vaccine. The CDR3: CAISERPVTPLHF. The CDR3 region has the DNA TGTGCCATCAGTGAGAGGCCGGTGACACCCCTCCACTTT.